The T cell receptor (beta chain) under discussion was sequenced for a study of T cell responses to AZD1222 COVID-19 vaccine. Concerning this clone: Its antigen is currently unknown.

Study results and caveats: Clonal diversity may have been underestimated, and the donors were mostly white British, with more females than males. Among vaccine-associated CD4 TCRs, coverage spanned spike, with dominance at 160-218 and 743-854.

Germline lookup yields CDR1 MNHEY and CDR2 SVGAGI. The V segment lost 7 bases and the J segment 5 bases; nucleotides outside the gene matches: 4. The CDR3 spans 14 residues. Assay: immunoSEQ multiplex PCR; the TCRdb copy retains only in-frame clones and omits some. This sample has 45,000 to 65,000 clones, with nearly 80% found just once. This clonotype was sampled from an adult who received the AZD1222 COVID-19 vaccine. The chain has TRBV6-5 and TRBJ1-4, with 10 bases lining up with TRBD1. Sequenced material: peripheral blood, taken 28 days after the second AZD1222 dose. The CDR3 region is CASTGTGANEKLFF. Written as DNA, the CDR3 is TGTGCCAGCACCGGGACAGGGGCGAATGAAAAACTGTTTTTT.